What follows are 7 T cell receptor beta chains derived from one specimen sequenced in a study of cytomegalovirus exposure and HLA in healthy donors (dated by TCRdb to 2016 to 2017). Libraries were prepared through the immunoSEQ multiplex PCR assay. For the multiplex PCR, a mixture combining 60 forward primers for TCR Vbeta segments and 13 reverse primers for TCR Jbeta segments was used. TCRdb retrieved this table from immuneACCESS and kept in-frame rearrangements only. Not all clones are present; in checked studies, unresolved V genes account for under half, and no reason is known for the remainder. Here the sample has roughly 180,000 clones; around 75% occur a single time. Of the sample, roughly 3% falls within the top ten clones. Sequenced sample: PBMCs. These receptors originate from a male donor in good health and CMV-seronegative.

The chain uses TRBV7-3 and TRBJ1-5, with D maybe TRBD1 (5 bases). Germline V gene data show CDR1 as SGHTA and CDR2 as FQGTGA. The CDR3 totals 14 residues. Between the trimmed V and J ends, which lost 3 bases and 3 bases, there was a span of 9 bases. The CDR3 DNA reads TGTGCCAGCAGCTTTTCAGGGATCAATCAGCCCCAGCATTTT. Encoded protein: CASSFSGINQPQHF. Complete variable domain (other parts from reference TRBV7-3 and TRBJ1-5): GAGVSQTPSNKVTEKGKYVELRCDPISGHTALYWYRQSLGQGPEFLIYFQGTGAADDSGLPNDRFFAVRPEGSVSTLKIQRTERGDSAVYLCASSFSGINQPQHFGDGTRLSIL.

The J gene is TRBJ1-1, the V gene TRBV28; 8 bases agree with TRBD1. The ends lost 6 bases at V and 3 bases at J; junction bases unmatched: 6. Germline V gene lookup returns CDR1 MDHEN and CDR2 SYDVKM. This CDR3 is 14 amino acids long. The DNA of the CDR3 is TGTGCCAGCAGACGGGGACAGGACTACACTGAAGCTTTCTTT. Protein product: CASRRGQDYTEAFF.

V gene TRBV7-2 combines with J gene TRBJ2-7, with 7 nucleotides matching TRBD1. Germline loops: CDR1 SGHTA, CDR2 FQGNSA. The CDR3 runs to 17 residues. V gave up 1 base and J gave up 4 bases; unmatched junction bases: 13. The CDR3 here is CASSLVVGRGTPYEQYF. The CDR3, as DNA: TGTGCCAGCAGCTTAGTTGTGGGCAGGGGGACCCCTTACGAGCAGTACTTC.

This clone was detected a few times. The chain uses TRBV6-6 and TRBJ1-2, with 7 bases matching TRBD1. This CDR3 is 14 amino acids long. The germline gives CDR1 MNHNY, CDR2 SVGAGI (reference sequence). The V gene end was trimmed by 5 bases and the J gene end by 8 bases; junction bases not matched to a gene: 11. CDR3 in amino acids: CASSPTGLTIGYTF. The CDR3, as DNA: TGTGCCAGCAGTCCGACAGGGTTAACGATCGGCTACACCTTC.

The chain has TRBV7-9 and TRBJ2-3, with 16 positions matching TRBD2. Germline V gives CDR1 SEHNR, CDR2 FQNEAQ (reference sequence). Germline trimming cut 5 bases from V and 8 bases from J; bases unmatched to any gene: 7. The CDR3 has 16 amino acids. The CDR3 reads CASSPPGLAGGGTQYF. CDR3 in DNA: TGTGCCAGCAGCCCTCCGGGACTAGCGGGAGGGGGTACGCAGTATTTT.

This chain joins TRBV25-1 and TRBJ1-4; 8 positions agree with TRBD1. This CDR3 comprises 16 residues. Germline trimming cut 5 bases from V and 2 bases from J; bases unmatched to any gene: 7. CDR1 is MGHDK, CDR2 SYGVNS, per germline. The chain's CDR3 is CASSKTRGPTNEKLFF. The CDR3 nucleotides read TGTGCCAGCAGTAAGACCAGGGGGCCCACTAATGAAAAACTGTTTTTT. Full variable domain (remainder filled in from reference TRBV25-1 and TRBJ1-4): EADIYQTPRYLVIGTGKKITLECSQTMGHDKMYWYQQDPGMELHLIHYSYGVNSTEKGDLSSESTVSRIRTEHFPLTLESARPSHTSQYLCASSKTRGPTNEKLFFGSGTQLSVL.

J is TRBJ2-1 and V is TRBV5-4; 9 nucleotides match TRBD1. J was trimmed by 1 base and V by 5 bases; bases with no gene match: 4. From germline, CDR1 is SGHNT and CDR2 YYREEE (reference sequence). The CDR3 consists of 15 residues. The CDR3 bases are TGTGCCAGCAGTTCCGGGACAGGGTCCTACAATGAGCAGTTCTTC. This translates into CASSSGTGSYNEQFF.